Presented here are 7 T cell receptor beta chains from one specimen sequenced in a study of a mutant IDH1 vaccine in newly diagnosed glioma. These receptors have no identified antigens. The sample's time point: week 11, during vaccination. The content of each vaccine dose was 300 ug of mutant IDH1 20-mer peptide, and topical imiquimod accompanied it. The table came from immunoSEQ multiplex PCR; TCRdb's copy has only in-frame clones and leaves some out. The sample carries tens of thousands of clones, just under 80% recorded once. This sample comprised PBMCs, obtained from a glioma patient whose treatment included an IDH1 peptide vaccine. The receptors here all came from a young man with glioma.

In its sample, this clone was seen once. This sequence joins TRBV11-2 and TRBJ2-4, with D unresolved. CDR3 length: 16 residues. The V end was cut by 5 bases, the J end by 0 bases, with 14 bases between. The germline V gene has CDR1 SGHAT and CDR2 FQNNGV. The CDR3 sequence: CASSGRLALAKNIQYF. CDR3 in DNA: TGTGCCAGCAGCGGGCGGTTAGCTCTAGCCAAAAACATTCAGTACTTC.

The chain employs TRBV13 and TRBJ2-2, with TRBD1 matching over 7 bases. Germline lookup yields CDR1 PRHDT and CDR2 FYEKMQ (reference sequence). After removal of 5 bases from V and 7 bases from J, the junction contained 10 bases not matched to a gene. The CDR3 covers 15 residues. The CDR3 region has the DNA TGTGCCAGCAGCCCGCCCGACAGGGCCGACGGGGAGCTGTTTTTT. Its translation: CASSPPDRADGELFF.

The chain joins TRBV7-2 to TRBJ1-3, with D perhaps matching TRBD1 (6 bases). V was cut by 1 base and J by 0 bases, with 10 bases left in between. Germline-derived CDR1 and CDR2 are SGHTA and FQGNSA. This CDR3 comprises 16 residues. The DNA for the CDR3 is TGTGCCAGCAGCTTAGATCGGGGGCCCTCTGGAAACACCATATATTTT. Translated, it gives CASSLDRGPSGNTIYF.

The chain employs TRBV29-1 and TRBJ1-2; D unclear. V was pared by 0 bases and J by 2 bases, with 7 bases between. The CDR3 has 13 amino acids. The germline gives CDR1 SQVTM, CDR2 ANQGSEA. CDR3 sequence (DNA): TGCAGCGTTGAAGATTCAGAGAACTATGGCTACACCTTC. Protein: CSVEDSENYGYTF.

The chain links TRBV19 to TRBJ1-1, with D uncertain. Trimming cost V 6 bases and J 4 bases, with 18 bases left between them. This CDR3 comprises 15 residues. The germline V gene encodes CDR1 LNHDA and CDR2 SQIVND (reference sequence). The CDR3 spells CASRAGTPGGTEAFF. The CDR3 DNA sequence: TGTGCCAGTAGGGCCGGAACGCCCGGAGGCACTGAAGCTTTCTTT.

The V call is TRBV6-5, the J call TRBJ2-5, with D tentatively TRBD2 (6 bases). CDR3 size: 14 residues. Between the trimmed V and J ends, which lost 5 bases and 3 bases, there was a span of 13 bases. Germline V gene lookup returns CDR1 MNHEY and CDR2 SVGAGI. This chain's CDR3 is CASSRGLGKETQYF. The DNA of the CDR3 is TGTGCCAGCAGTCGGGGACTGGGGAAAGAGACCCAGTACTTC.

This clone was counted a single time. The J gene is TRBJ2-2, the V gene TRBV5-1; weak D call: TRBD1 (6 bases). This CDR3 region has 15 residues. Trimming took off 0 bases at V and 9 bases at J, with 15 bases between the two ends. Germline V gives CDR1 SGHRS, CDR2 YFSETQ. The CDR3 here is CASSLGTEMVWELFF. The CDR3 DNA follows: TGCGCCAGCAGCTTGGGGACAGAGATGGTATGGGAGCTGTTTTTT.